These 6 T cell receptor beta chains share one sample of origin, sequenced in a study of identical twins. TCRdb reprocessed the 5' RACE reads with MiXCR, giving one entry per CDR3 protein. The table lists around 490,000 distinct CDR3 sequences, approximately 20% of them singletons. The sample was also reused in another study, on yellow fever vaccine responses in identical twins.

The sequencing input was CD4+ T cells sorted from blood. The receptors originated from a young woman in good health.

J is TRBJ2-5 and V is TRBV27; TRBD2 agrees at 8 bases. With 5 bases clipped from V and 5 bases from J, the junction kept 13 bases outside the gene matches. From germline, CDR1 is MNHEY and CDR2 SMNVEV (reference sequence). This CDR3 has 16 amino acids. CDR3: CASSARAGATGETQYF. The CDR3 region has the DNA TGTGCCAGCAGTGCACGAGCGGGAGCGACGGGGGAGACCCAGTACTTC.

The J gene is TRBJ2-7, the V gene TRBV7-3; 9 positions agree with TRBD2. This CDR3 region has 19 residues. Germline CDR1 reads SGHTA; CDR2 reads FQGTGA. V lost 5 bases to trimming and J lost 3 bases; unmatched junction nucleotides: 20. Here the CDR3 reads CASSQSSRESLAGDYEQYF. CDR3 DNA: TGTGCCAGCAGCCAAAGTTCCAGGGAGAGTTTAGCGGGGGACTACGAGCAGTACTTC.

This clonotype was seen only a few times. The chain couples TRBV20-1 to TRBJ2-4; possible D gene TRBD1, 6 bases. Trimming removed 3 bases at V and 8 bases at J, with 14 bases between. The germline gives CDR1 DFQATT, CDR2 SNEGSKA (reference sequence). The CDR3 is 13 amino acids. CDR3 sequence: CSASNKAGDIQYF. The CDR3 DNA is TGCAGTGCTAGTAATAAGGCAGGGGACATTCAGTACTTC.

The rearrangement uses TRBV5-1 and TRBJ1-1, with TRBD1 as a possible D gene (5 bases). V was clipped by 0 bases and J by 7 bases, with 13 bases between them. Per the germline V gene, CDR1 is SGHRS and CDR2 is YFSETQ. This CDR3 comprises 14 residues. Here the CDR3 reads CASSLDFRGVEAFF. The CDR3 nucleotides are TGCGCCAGCAGCTTGGATTTTCGGGGGGTTGAAGCTTTCTTT.

The CDR3 DNA sequence: TGTGCCAGCAGCTTAGCCCCAACCCCCATGAATGTCGAGACCCAGTACTTC. Translation gives CASSLAPTPMNVETQYF. The chain is built from TRBV11-2 and TRBJ2-5; D is uncertain. Germline V lookup: CDR1 SGHAT, CDR2 FQNNGV. V lost 1 base and J lost 5, with 20 bases in between. CDR3 length equals 17 residues.

This sequence joins TRBV6-6 and TRBJ1-1; TRBD1 might be the D (5 bases). Germline V CDR1 and CDR2: MNHNY, SVGAGI (reference sequence). Trimming removed 6 bases from V and 2 bases from J, with 10 bases in between. This CDR3 has 13 residues. CDR3 protein: CASSQTDNTEAFF. The CDR3 coding sequence is TGTGCCAGCAGCCAGACAGATAACACTGAAGCTTTCTTT.